Listed here are 30 T cell receptor beta chains from one sample, sequenced in a study of response to subunit inactivated influenza vaccine. A single record per CDR3 protein comes from TCRdb applying MiXCR to the RT-PCR reads. The sample contains 500,000 to 600,000 distinct CDR3 sequences, 11% of which appear only once. This sample also appeared in a second study, on T cells expressing NK-cell markers. That study reports: Scientists made TCR beta cDNA using 5'RACE template switching with UMIs.

Here the sequenced sample was PBMCs from blood, taken on the day of vaccination. These receptors were obtained from a man between 45 and 60 years old who received an inactivated influenza vaccine.

Many counts were recorded for this clonotype. The chain is built from TRBV5-5 and TRBJ2-1; D gene uncertain. The V end lost 3 bases, the J end lost 0 bases, and 10 bases lay between the germline ends. This CDR3 region has 15 residues. The germline V gene has CDR1 SGHKS and CDR2 YYEKEE (reference sequence). This CDR3 is CASSSGPSSYNEQFF. The CDR3 nucleotides are TGTGCCAGCAGCTCGGGCCCGAGCTCCTACAATGAGCAGTTCTTC.

This clonotype was detected a few times. This sequence joins TRBV6-1 and TRBJ2-7; TRBD1 agrees at 9 bases. Germline V gene lookup returns CDR1 MNHNS and CDR2 SASEGT. The CDR3 sequence is 16 residues long. Germline trimming cut 6 bases from V and 6 bases from J; bases unmatched to any gene: 15. This CDR3 is CASRSKPGQGFSEQYF. The CDR3 coding sequence is TGTGCCAGCAGAAGTAAGCCGGGACAGGGTTTCTCCGAGCAGTACTTC.

This clonotype has at least ten counts. The rearrangement links TRBV4-1 to TRBJ2-2, with D hard to call. Germline V gene lookup returns CDR1 MGHRA and CDR2 YSYEKL. V was pared by 4 bases and J by 0 bases, with 9 bases between. This CDR3 spans 15 amino acids. CDR3 sequence (DNA): TGCGCCAGCAGCCCGAACACTGCGAACACCGGGGAGCTGTTTTTT. Amino acids: CASSPNTANTGELFF.

At least ten counts were recorded for this clonotype. This rearrangement joins TRBV12-3 or TRBV12-4 to TRBJ2-1; 7 bases line up with TRBD2. The V gene end was trimmed by 2 bases and the J gene end by 8 bases; junction bases not matched to a gene: 12. This CDR3 has 16 amino acids. This CDR3 is CASSLIRAGVLDEQFF. In DNA, the CDR3 is TGTGCCAGCAGTTTAATCCGGGCGGGAGTCTTGGATGAGCAGTTCTTC.

The chain joins TRBV6-5 to TRBJ2-1; D is possibly TRBD2 (7 bases). Germline V gene sequence: CDR1 MNHEY, CDR2 SVGAGI. CDR3 length equals 18 residues. V lost 0 bases to trimming and J lost 4 bases, with 19 bases between them. The CDR3 DNA reads TGTGCCAGCAGTTACTCCGTCCTGGGGGGGCGAAGATACAATGAGCAGTTCTTC. Its translation: CASSYSVLGGRRYNEQFF.

The rearrangement uses TRBV9 and TRBJ2-5; D may be TRBD1 (5 bases). V shed 0 bases and J shed 4 bases, with 16 bases lying between them. The CDR3 loop spans 16 amino acids. Germline CDR1 reads SGDLS; CDR2 reads YYNGEE. The CDR3 is CASSVEAGSTGETQYF. CDR3 in DNA: TGTGCCAGCAGCGTAGAGGCAGGGTCTACTGGAGAGACCCAGTACTTC.

This clonotype was counted at least ten times. V gene TRBV12-3 or TRBV12-4 combines with J gene TRBJ2-1; D call uncertain. Trimming removed 1 base at V and 6 bases at J, with 7 bases between. The CDR3 consists of 13 residues. Here the CDR3 DNA reads TGTGCCAGCAGTTTAGACCACGGCAATGAGCAGTTCTTC. Amino acids: CASSLDHGNEQFF.

This clonotype was observed at least ten times. The chain has TRBV6-2 or TRBV6-3 and TRBJ2-1, with D possibly TRBD2 on 6 matching bases. Trimming stripped 6 bases from V and 2 bases from J, with 11 bases between. The V gene's germline CDR1 is MNHEY and CDR2 SVGEGT. This CDR3 is built from 14 residues. The CDR3 sequence is CASRKRAPYNEQFF. Here the CDR3 DNA reads TGTGCCAGCAGAAAGCGGGCCCCCTACAATGAGCAGTTCTTC.

This chain connects TRBV12-3 or TRBV12-4 to TRBJ2-7; 8 bases fit TRBD1. The CDR3 runs to 14 residues. V lost 3 bases and J lost 8; bases outside the gene matches: 9. The CDR3 loop reads CASSFQGAWDKQYF. DNA for the CDR3: TGTGCCAGCAGTTTTCAGGGGGCCTGGGACAAGCAGTACTTC.

Of note for this clonotype: A read error may produce the germline difference seen at one junction end. V gene TRBV7-9 combines with J gene TRBJ1-4; D call uncertain. This CDR3 region has 11 residues. In germline, CDR1 is SEHNR, CDR2 FQNEAQ (reference sequence). The CDR3: CASSLDRSLIF. The CDR3 nucleotides are TGTGCCAGCAGCTTAGATCGCAGTTTGATTTTT. The variable domain in full, completed from reference TRBV7-9 and TRBJ1-4, reads DTGVSQNPRHKITKRGQNVTFRCDPISEHNRLYWYRQTLGQGPEFLTYFQNEAQLEKSRLLSDRFSAERPKGSFSTLEIQRTEQGDSAMYLCASSLDRSLIFGSGTQLSVL.

This clonotype has ten or more counts. The V call is TRBV29-1, the J call TRBJ2-2; no clear D gene. Germline V gives CDR1 SQVTM, CDR2 ANQGSEA. The CDR3 totals 12 residues. Trimming cost V 4 bases and J 5 bases, with 8 bases left between them. In DNA, the CDR3 is TGCAGCGTTGTGGAAGGGACCGGGGAGCTGTTTTTT. This gives the protein CSVVEGTGELFF.

This clonotype was counted ten times or more. The chain is built from TRBV24-1 and TRBJ2-6, with D hard to call. Germline CDR1 and CDR2: KGHDR and SFDVKD. This CDR3 comprises 13 residues. V gave up 6 bases and J gave up 0 bases, with 2 bases separating them. The CDR3 is CATSPSGANVLTF. The CDR3 coding sequence is TGTGCCACCAGTCCCTCTGGGGCCAACGTCCTGACTTTC.

The gene calls are TRBV5-1 and TRBJ2-3; D is undetermined. The CDR3 has 17 amino acids. In germline, CDR1 is SGHRS, CDR2 YFSETQ. Trimming shortened V by 1 base and J by 5 bases, and 20 bases separated the two germline ends. In nucleotides, the CDR3 is TGCGCCAGCAGCTTGAGGCAGCGCAGGCAGGTTGAAGATACGCAGTATTTT. This codes for CASSLRQRRQVEDTQYF.

The chain combines TRBV2 with TRBJ2-1; the D gene could be TRBD1 or TRBD2 (5 bases each). From germline, CDR1 is SNHLY and CDR2 FYNNEI. The CDR3 has 17 residues. V was shortened by 2 bases and J by 4 bases, with 18 bases between the two germline ends. The chain's CDR3 is CASSETQGTRAYNEQFF. CDR3 nucleotides: TGTGCCAGCAGTGAAACCCAGGGTACGAGGGCTTACAATGAGCAGTTCTTC.

This clonotype was seen ten or more times. The chain couples TRBV20-1 to TRBJ2-5; tentative D call: TRBD2 (5 bases). The CDR3 length is 16 residues. Trimming cost V 3 bases and J 2 bases, with 19 bases left between them. Germline assignment: CDR1 DFQATT and CDR2 SNEGSKA (reference sequence). For the CDR3, the DNA is TGCAGTGCTAGGGTTTCGGGATCGGGCGGTCAAGAGACCCAGTACTTC. Amino acids: CSARVSGSGGQETQYF.

The chain has TRBV2 and TRBJ2-1, with D maybe TRBD2 (5 bases). Germline loops: CDR1 SNHLY, CDR2 FYNNEI. This CDR3 has 13 amino acids. Trimming took 4 bases from V and 10 from J, leaving 14 bases between them. CDR3 sequence reads: CASSVAVGGEQFF. For the CDR3, the DNA is TGTGCCAGCAGTGTCGCCGTGGGCGGGGAGCAGTTCTTC.

This chain uses TRBV7-2 with TRBJ1-5; D is ambiguous. Germline CDR1 is SGHTA and CDR2 is FQGNSA. Trimming stripped 1 base from V and 1 base from J, with 11 bases between. The CDR3 consists of 16 residues. CDR3 nucleotides: TGTGCCAGCAGCTTAGTCGGCCTCCGGAGCAATCAGCCCCAGCATTTT. It specifies CASSLVGLRSNQPQHF.

This clonotype was counted many times. The chain links TRBV7-3 to TRBJ2-1; 11 bases map to TRBD1. Germline V gene sequence: CDR1 SGHTA, CDR2 FQGTGA. The CDR3 has 16 amino acids. Trimming cost V 4 bases and J 2 bases; bases outside gene matches: 4. The CDR3 here is CASSSGTGGPYNEQFF. The DNA of the CDR3 is TGTGCCAGCAGCTCAGGGACAGGGGGGCCCTACAATGAGCAGTTCTTC. The entire variable domain, with the rest obtained from reference TRBV7-3 and TRBJ2-1, is as follows: GAGVSQTPSNKVTEKGKYVELRCDPISGHTALYWYRQSLGQGPEFLIYFQGTGAADDSGLPNDRFFAVRPEGSVSTLKIQRTERGDSAVYLCASSSGTGGPYNEQFFGPGTRLTVL.

This clonotype showed up just a few times. V usage is TRBV29-1 and J usage is TRBJ2-1; 14 bases fit TRBD2. Per the germline V gene, CDR1 is SQVTM and CDR2 is ANQGSEA. The CDR3 has 14 amino acids. With V trimmed by 6 bases and J by 6 bases, 4 bases remained unmatched. The CDR3 DNA reads as TGCAGCGTCGACGGGACTAGCGGGGGCAATGAGCAGTTCTTC. Its translation: CSVDGTSGGNEQFF.

There are a few counts of this clonotype. The chain recombines TRBV7-2 with TRBJ1-6, with 11 bases fitting TRBD1. Germline V gene sequence: CDR1 SGHTA, CDR2 FQGNSA. The CDR3 is made up of 15 amino acids. V shed 5 bases, J shed 8 bases, and the junction held 5 bases outside the gene matches. For the CDR3, the DNA is TGTGCCAGCAGCCACGGGACAGGGGGTTATTCACCCCTCCACTTT. Protein product: CASSHGTGGYSPLHF.

This clonotype turned up a few times. V usage is TRBV19 and J usage is TRBJ2-2; no clear D. Per the germline V gene, CDR1 is LNHDA and CDR2 is SQIVND (reference sequence). The ends were cut back, 3 bases at V and 2 bases at J, with 4 bases in the middle. The CDR3 is 13 residues long. CDR3 nucleotides: TGTGCCAGTAGTATTCTAAACACCGGGGAGCTGTTTTTT. Protein sequence: CASSILNTGELFF.

This clonotype was observed a handful of times. V and J are TRBV28 and TRBJ1-2; TRBD1 matches 7 bases. The CDR3 is 14 amino acids. The trim removed 6 bases at V and 0 bases at J, leaving 4 bases unmatched. Germline CDR1 is MDHEN and CDR2 is SYDVKM. The CDR3 nucleotides are TGTGCCAGCAGGGGGCAGGGGGCTAACTATGGCTACACCTTC. This encodes CASRGQGANYGYTF.

This chain joins TRBV5-4 and TRBJ1-2; D not resolved. Germline CDR1 SGHNT, CDR2 YYREEE (reference sequence). Trimming stripped 0 bases from V and 9 bases from J, with 9 bases between. This CDR3 comprises 12 residues. CDR3 nucleotides: TGTGCCAGCAGCTTGGATGGCTCTAGCTACACCTTC. This sequence encodes CASSLDGSSYTF.

In its sample, this clonotype was seen a few times. The V call is TRBV5-1, the J call TRBJ2-2; D uncertain. The V end lost 2 bases, the J end lost 3 bases, and 5 bases lay between the germline ends. CDR1 SGHRS and CDR2 YFSETQ come from the germline V gene. The CDR3 loop spans 13 amino acids. This CDR3 is CASSFQYTGELFF. The CDR3 DNA reads TGCGCCAGCAGCTTCCAATACACCGGGGAGCTGTTTTTT.

V is TRBV10-3 and J is TRBJ2-7, with D possibly TRBD1 on 6 matching bases. The CDR3 is made up of 15 amino acids. V was shortened by 3 bases and J by 4 bases, with 16 bases between the two germline ends. CDR1 and CDR2 (germline): ENHRY, SYGVKD. This chain's CDR3 is CAISEGQGLLYEQYF. As DNA, the CDR3 is TGTGCCATCAGTGAAGGTCAGGGGCTTTTGTACGAGCAGTACTTC.

V and J are TRBV29-1 and TRBJ2-3; a possible D gene is TRBD2 (6 bases). This CDR3 contains 15 residues. CDR1 and CDR2 (germline): SQVTM, ANQGSEA. The V and J ends lost 5 bases and 2 bases respectively, with 17 bases between them. The CDR3 is CSVPPGLATTDTQYF. In nucleotides, the CDR3 is TGCAGCGTTCCCCCGGGACTGGCGACCACAGATACGCAGTATTTT.

This clonotype has just a few counts. The chain links TRBV12-3 or TRBV12-4 to TRBJ2-5; 8 nucleotides align to TRBD2. The CDR3 extends over 14 amino acids. J was trimmed by 4 bases and V by 3 bases; bases with no gene match: 4. Here the CDR3 DNA reads TGTGCCAGCAGTTTCTTCCTAGCGGGAGAGACCCAGTACTTC. Its translation: CASSFFLAGETQYF.

This clonotype was seen a few times. The chain links TRBV4-2 to TRBJ2-2; 8 bases are a match to TRBD2. Germline V gives CDR1 LGHNA, CDR2 YNFKEQ. V lost 3 bases to trimming and J lost 6 bases; unmatched junction nucleotides: 9. This CDR3 region has 16 residues. As DNA, the CDR3 is TGTGCCAGCAGCCACGCCTCCGGGACTAGTGCCGGGGAGCTGTTTTTT. Translating it yields CASSHASGTSAGELFF.

This clonotype came up a few times. The chain has TRBV7-2 and TRBJ2-1; 7 bases are a match to TRBD2. The CDR3 extends over 15 amino acids. Looked up from germline, CDR1 is SGHTA and CDR2 is FQGNSA. Trimming removed 5 bases from V and 0 bases from J; junction bases left unmatched: 4. As DNA, the CDR3 is TGTGCCAGCAGCATATGGACTAGCTCCTACAATGAGCAGTTCTTC. Translation gives CASSIWTSSYNEQFF.

Many counts were recorded for this clonotype. Germline and junction disagree at one end, which may indicate a read error. This chain joins TRBV12-3 or TRBV12-4 and TRBJ2-5, with a possible D match to TRBD1 (6 bases). Judging by the DNA end, TRBJ2-3 fits better; the J call may be wrong. There are 11 residues in the CDR3. The CDR3 sequence is CASSLGGTQYF. In DNA form, the CDR3 reads TGTGCCAGCAGCTTAGGGGGTACGCAGTATTTT.